This entry is about one T cell receptor beta chain. The antigen is not known. These data originate in a study of CD8 T cells in ankylosing spondylitis. Study-wide results and limits: From matched ankylosing spondylitis synovial fluid, disease-linked clones were reportedly recovered at significantly enriched levels. Ankylosing spondylitis blood appeared to be characterized by a TCR beta motif of several highly homologous variants. CD8+ cells made up the disease-linked clones, which were relatively rare in peripheral blood. Some motif variants were previously reported in reactive arthritis synovial fluid and blood.

Per germline, CDR1 KGHSH and CDR2 LQKENI. V shed 6 bases and J 2 bases; nucleotides not matched to a gene: 9. The CDR3 is 16 residues long. For TCR beta, libraries came from quantitative 5'-RACE with molecular barcodes. TCRdb re-called the 5' RACE reads through MiXCR, storing one row per CDR3 protein. The table includes about 460,000 distinct CDR3 sequences, roughly 5.3% detected once. V is TRBV18 and J is TRBJ2-2; TRBD2 aligns across 7 bases. The sequence came from a male donor with ankylosing spondylitis. Sample: blood, either unsorted or a sorted T cell fraction (not recorded which). CDR3 residues: CASSPTSLGNTGELFF. CDR3 coding DNA: TGTGCCAGCTCCCCGACTAGCTTAGGAAACACCGGGGAGCTGTTTTTT.